A selection of T cell receptor beta chains follows, all from one sample in a study of blood T cell repertoires in COVID-19. Assay: immunoSEQ multiplex PCR; the TCRdb copy retains only in-frame clones and omits some. In the table there are roughly 250,000 clones, approximately 90% of which are singletons. The sample was peripheral blood. Every receptor here comes from a man between 60 and 75 years old who had recovered from COVID-19. CDR3s include the opening cysteine and the closing phenylalanine or tryptophan. For some rows the clone size is stated as once, few or many, or as a class when expanded; others skip it.

V	size	J	CDR3
TRBV18	.	TRBJ2-7	CASSPRSAYEQYF
TRBV6-2/TRBV6-3	.	TRBJ2-1	CASSWLHEQFF
TRBV9	.	TRBJ1-1	CASSVVSDTEAFF
TRBV19	.	TRBJ1-1	CASSRTGGMNMNTEAFF
TRBV9	.	TRBJ1-6	CASSPRQGVGSPLHF
TRBV3-1/TRBV3-2	.	TRBJ2-7	CASSEGGRTRTYEQYF
TRBV7-9	.	TRBJ2-5	CASSLDRAETQYF
TRBV5-6	.	TRBJ1-3	CASSLAGARTGAGNTIYF
TRBV13	.	TRBJ1-2	CASSQGRDHRDNYGYTF
TRBV24-1	once	TRBJ2-1	CATSEAGLEYEQFF
TRBV7-9	once	TRBJ1-2	CASSFWDRDYGYTF
TRBV6-5	few	TRBJ2-7	CASSYSPRDGQYF
TRBV7-8	.	TRBJ2-7	CASSFSSGQSYEQYF
TRBV27	.	TRBJ2-3	CASSLGRGHTDTQYF
TRBV7-2	.	TRBJ2-5	CASSQSLAVETQYF
TRBV19	.	TRBJ2-3	CASSGRLSDTQYF
TRBV24-1	.	TRBJ1-5	CATQGGHFQPQHF
TRBV19	.	TRBJ1-3	CASTRGGSGNTIYF
TRBV27	.	TRBJ2-7	CASSFRQGYEQYF
TRBV18	.	TRBJ1-2	CASSLQGQVIQREYTF
TRBV23-1	.	TRBJ2-7	CARGGQAGNEQYF
TRBV7-3	once	TRBJ2-3	CASSPRGWGTSTDTQYF
TRBV7-2	.	TRBJ1-2	CASSLFGTEYGYTF
TRBV5-1	.	TRBJ2-1	CATLPPSGGPIYNEQFF
TRBV6-1	once	TRBJ1-6	CASSESMGQGNSPLHF
TRBV10-3	.	TRBJ2-3	CAISERGDNTDTQYF
TRBV5-1	once	TRBJ2-3	CASRSGLAGTPSTDTQYF
TRBV7-6	.	TRBJ1-3	CASSSPGISGNTIYF
TRBV4-2	.	TRBJ1-1	CASSQGDVTTLRDRGF
TRBV3-1/TRBV3-2	.	TRBJ1-5	CASSQERDRDHSNQPQHF
TRBV5-1	.	TRBJ1-1	CASSHRDRGTNTEAFF
TRBV6-5	.	TRBJ2-3	CASKPGGQGADTQYF
TRBV27	once	TRBJ2-1	CASTPSGPVSYNEQFF
TRBV11-3	.	TRBJ2-3	CASSFGGDTQYF
TRBV27	.	TRBJ1-6	CASSLWVPGVDPHSPLHF
TRBV3-1/TRBV3-2	once	TRBJ2-7	CASSQDVQGRRHEQYF
TRBV11-1	.	TRBJ2-1	CASSDRRAGHNEQFF
TRBV19	.	TRBJ1-3	CASSPSWTGVKHSGNTIYF
TRBV7-9	.	TRBJ2-7	CASSSPAGQGYEQYF
TRBV7-2	.	TRBJ2-5	CASSRSSLETQYF
TRBV11-2	once	TRBJ1-1	CASSFVGGGRTEAFF
TRBV5-4	once	TRBJ2-1	CASSPGLAGAIYNEQFF
TRBV18	.	TRBJ2-2	CASSPDKVAAGELFF
TRBV24-1	.	TRBJ2-3	CATSDPGRGPLGSDTQYF
TRBV3-1/TRBV3-2	.	TRBJ2-7	CASSLSGGAFGEQYF
TRBV6-2/TRBV6-3	few	TRBJ2-1	CASSRTAGGSYNEQFF
TRBV7-2	once	TRBJ1-5	CASSSGQVYQPQHF
TRBV7-9	.	TRBJ1-1	CASSLRKQGRAFF
TRBV5-1	.	TRBJ2-3	CASSYGLAGGSTDTQYF
TRBV14	.	TRBJ1-5	CASSPNRSPSGPQHF
TRBV5-1	.	TRBJ2-5	CASRGAGGGQETQYF
TRBV19	.	TRBJ2-2	CASSINRGTGELFF
TRBV11-2	.	TRBJ1-3	CASSARGGSLHIYF
TRBV6-5	.	TRBJ1-3	CASSYSLSSGNTIYF
TRBV12-3/TRBV12-4	.	TRBJ1-1	CASTGGEWTEAFF